One sample yielded the 16 T cell receptor beta chains listed below, sequenced in a study of shared clonotypes between healthy human individuals. The protocol was immunoSEQ multiplex PCR, while the TCRdb copy is restricted to in-frame clones and leaves out a portion. The data contain roughly 1,600,000 clones, 98% of them singletons. The specimen sequenced was naive CD4+ T cells sorted from blood. The subset is: CD45RA+ positively selected. Receptor source: a man aged 25 to 45 in good health.

This sequence joins TRBV28 and TRBJ2-4; the D is unclear. Trimming removed 5 bases from V and 9 bases from J, with 11 bases in between. CDR3 size: 12 residues. Germline values: CDR1 MDHEN, CDR2 SYDVKM. The CDR3 DNA reads as TGTGCCAGCAGTCAAGCCTTTAGCATTCAGTACTTC. Residues: CASSQAFSIQYF. Based on the CDR3 plus reference TRBV28 and TRBJ2-4, the full variable domain is DVKVTQSSRYLVKRTGEKVFLECVQDMDHENMFWYRQDPGLGLRLIYFSYDVKMKEKGDIPEGYSVSREKKERFSLILESASTNQTSMYLCASSQAFSIQYFGAGTRLSVL.

The rearrangement links TRBV18 to TRBJ2-2; perhaps TRBD1 as D (5 bases). The V gene's germline CDR1 is KGHSH and CDR2 LQKENI. Trimming removed 0 bases at V and 3 bases at J, with 11 bases between. This CDR3 is built from 16 residues. For the CDR3, the DNA is TGTGCCAGCTCACCACCCTTGGGGCCGTACACCGGGGAGCTGTTTTTT. Its translation is CASSPPLGPYTGELFF.

The chain has TRBV2 and TRBJ1-4; D unresolved. V lost 6 bases, J lost 12 bases, and 11 bases lay in between. Germline loops: CDR1 SNHLY, CDR2 FYNNEI. The CDR3 totals 11 residues. The CDR3 protein is CASRTGFQLFF. CDR3 nucleotide sequence: TGTGCCAGCAGGACGGGATTTCAACTGTTTTTT.

This clone was seen just once. The genes are TRBV11-2 and TRBJ2-2; no definite D call. Germline V CDR1 and CDR2: SGHAT, FQNNGV. CDR3 length: 14 residues. Trimming took off 3 bases at V and 3 bases at J, with 8 bases between the two ends. In DNA, the CDR3 is TGTGCCAGCAGCTTGCAGCCCCACACCGGGGAGCTGTTTTTT. This codes for CASSLQPHTGELFF.

The rearrangement joins TRBV18 to TRBJ2-5; TRBD1 aligns across 8 bases. This CDR3 contains 17 residues. Germline CDR1 is KGHSH and CDR2 is LQKENI. V lost 4 bases to trimming and J lost 4 bases; unmatched junction nucleotides: 14. CDR3 sequence: CASSLRGRGQGGETQYF. Written as DNA, the CDR3 is TGTGCCAGCTCACTTCGCGGGCGTGGACAGGGAGGAGAGACCCAGTACTTC.

The genes are TRBV5-1 and TRBJ2-7, with D uncertain. The CDR3 length is 13 residues. Trimming took off 3 bases at V and 2 bases at J, with 9 bases between the two ends. Germline-derived CDR1 and CDR2 are SGHRS and YFSETQ. CDR3 sequence reads: CASSSPLTYEQYF. CDR3 DNA sequence: TGCGCCAGCAGCTCGCCGCTCACCTACGAGCAGTACTTC.

J is TRBJ2-7 and V is TRBV5-6; 8 nucleotides align to TRBD2. The CDR3 extends over 12 amino acids. J was trimmed by 9 bases and V by 4 bases; bases with no gene match: 6. Per the germline V gene, CDR1 is SGHDT and CDR2 is YYEEEE. The CDR3 DNA reads as TGTGCCAGCAGCCCGGGCCTAGCGGGGCAGTACTTC. Translated, it gives CASSPGLAGQYF.

The genes are TRBV4-3 and TRBJ2-1; no firm D call. Germline CDR1 and CDR2: LGHNA and YSLEER. The CDR3 has 16 amino acids. Trimming pared 4 bases from V and 0 bases from J, leaving 13 bases between. In DNA form, the CDR3 reads TGCGCCAGCAGCCGGGGTTATCAGAGCTCCTACAATGAGCAGTTCTTC. Its protein is CASSRGYQSSYNEQFF.

This clone appeared once. The same CDR3 is also encoded by other DNA sequences in this sample. V gene TRBV6-4 combines with J gene TRBJ2-3; possibly TRBD1 or TRBD2 for D (5 bases each). Germline-derived CDR1 and CDR2 are MRHNA and SNTAGT. V lost 6 bases, J lost 1 base, and 11 bases lay in between. The CDR3 spans 14 residues. The CDR3 sequence is CASSDQGGTDTQYF. CDR3 DNA sequence: TGTGCCAGCAGCGACCAGGGAGGCACAGATACGCAGTATTTT.

Comments on this clone: Additional DNA sequences in this sample encode the identical CDR3. CDR3 DNA sequence: TGTGCCAGCAGCGTAGCCACAGGGGCCGGGGAGCTGTTTTTT. Residues: CASSVATGAGELFF. The chain is built from TRBV9 and TRBJ2-2; 7 nucleotides match TRBD1. Germline trimming cut 0 bases from V and 6 bases from J; bases unmatched to any gene: 2. This CDR3 comprises 14 residues. Germline CDR1 is SGDLS and CDR2 is YYNGEE. Full variable domain (missing parts from reference TRBV9 and TRBJ2-2): DSGVTQTPKHLITATGQRVTLRCSPRSGDLSVYWYQQSLDQGLQFLIQYYNGEERAKGNILERFSAQQFPDLHSELNLSSLELGDSALYFCASSVATGAGELFFGEGSRLTVL.

The rearrangement links TRBV10-3 to TRBJ2-6; 7 nucleotides match TRBD1. The trim removed 8 bases at V and 2 bases at J, leaving 6 bases unmatched. There are 15 residues in the CDR3. CDR1 is ENHRY and CDR2 is SYGVKD in the germline V gene. CDR3 region: CAIGTGATGANVLTF. CDR3 sequence (DNA): TGTGCCATCGGAACAGGGGCTACTGGGGCCAACGTCCTGACTTTC.

The chain combines TRBV11-1 with TRBJ2-3; D is uncertain. Germline CDR1 SGHAT, CDR2 FQDESV (reference sequence). The CDR3 covers 15 residues. The V end was cut by 3 bases, the J end by 1 base, with 11 bases between. CDR3 in DNA: TGTGCCAGCAGCTTCCGAGACACGCGCACAGATACGCAGTATTTT. Translation gives CASSFRDTRTDTQYF. Full variable domain (missing parts from reference TRBV11-1 and TRBJ2-3): EAEVAQSPRYKITEKSQAVAFWCDPISGHATLYWYRQILGQGPELLVQFQDESVVDDSQLPKDRFSAERLKGVDSTLKIQPAELGDSAMYLCASSFRDTRTDTQYFGPGTRLTVL.

The chain employs TRBV7-2 and TRBJ2-3; 11 positions match TRBD1. The CDR3 is made up of 15 amino acids. V lost 4 bases to trimming and J lost 8 bases; unmatched junction nucleotides: 8. Germline lookup yields CDR1 SGHTA and CDR2 FQGNSA. CDR3: CASSSPGQGVGTQYF. As DNA, the CDR3 is TGTGCCAGCAGCTCCCCGGGACAGGGGGTTGGTACGCAGTATTTT.

The CDR3 here is CATSRDWGKLEQFF. CDR3 nucleotide sequence: TGTGCCACCAGCAGAGACTGGGGGAAATTAGAGCAGTTCTTC. J is TRBJ2-1 and V is TRBV15; D is tentatively TRBD1 or TRBD2 (5 bases each). CDR1 LNHNV and CDR2 YYDKDF come from the germline V gene (reference sequence). This CDR3 has 14 residues. V was cut by 0 bases and J by 10 bases, with 13 bases left in between.

The J gene is TRBJ2-7, the V gene TRBV18, with D perhaps TRBD2 (5 bases). CDR1 and CDR2 from the germline V gene are KGHSH and LQKENI. This CDR3 has 13 residues. Trimming cost V 2 bases and J 3 bases, with 8 bases left between them. The CDR3 protein is CASSPFEGYEQYF. CDR3 coding DNA: TGTGCCAGCTCACCATTTGAGGGCTACGAGCAGTACTTC.

The V and J genes are TRBV4-1 and TRBJ2-5, with 10 bases fitting TRBD2. Germline lookup yields CDR1 MGHRA and CDR2 YSYEKL. The CDR3 has 16 amino acids. V lost 0 bases, J lost 5 bases, and 6 bases stayed unmatched. The CDR3 region is CASSQESGRAYETQYF. In DNA, the CDR3 is TGCGCCAGCAGCCAAGAAAGCGGGAGGGCCTATGAGACCCAGTACTTC.